The 22 T cell receptor beta chains below were found in one sample sequenced in a study of blood T cell repertoires in COVID-19. Assay used: immunoSEQ multiplex PCR; TCRdb lists only in-frame clones, some missing. The data hold 55,000 to 80,000 clones, with approximately 82% observed a single time. The material sequenced was peripheral blood. Receptors originate from a human donor in a cohort sampled during active COVID-19.

J is TRBJ2-3 and V is TRBV5-1; D uncertain. V was clipped by 5 bases and J by 5 bases, with 18 bases between them. The germline CDR1 and CDR2 sequences are SGHRS and YFSETQ. CDR3 length equals 15 residues. CDR3: CASSIGFLSGDTQYF. The CDR3 DNA reads TGCGCCAGCAGTATAGGCTTCCTGTCGGGAGATACGCAGTATTTT.

The V call is TRBV7-2, the J call TRBJ2-1; perhaps TRBD2 as D (6 bases). V lost 0 bases to trimming and J lost 9 bases, with 18 bases between them. Germline assignment: CDR1 SGHTA and CDR2 FQGNSA. The CDR3 runs to 16 residues. The CDR3 region is CASSLALGGIPGEQFF. Written as DNA, the CDR3 is TGTGCCAGCAGCTTAGCCCTTGGCGGGATACCCGGTGAGCAGTTCTTC.

This clone has a handful of counts. This chain uses TRBV28 with TRBJ2-7, with no clear D. V was cut by 6 bases and J by 5 bases, with 11 bases left in between. This CDR3 contains 12 residues. Germline V lookup: CDR1 MDHEN, CDR2 SYDVKM. Here the CDR3 reads CASRAGWHEQYF. As DNA, the CDR3 is TGTGCCAGCAGAGCCGGGTGGCACGAGCAGTACTTC.

The rearrangement uses TRBV10-3 and TRBJ1-1; no clear D gene. The germline V gene encodes CDR1 ENHRY and CDR2 SYGVKD. Trimming took off 4 bases at V and 6 bases at J, with 9 bases between the two ends. This CDR3 contains 12 residues. CDR3 residues: CAISGSGPEAFF. CDR3 DNA sequence: TGTGCCATCAGTGGATCAGGCCCTGAAGCTTTCTTT.

The chain employs TRBV5-5 and TRBJ1-1, with D uncertain. V was pared by 0 bases and J by 4 bases, with 10 bases between. Germline V CDR1 and CDR2: SGHKS, YYEKEE (reference sequence). There are 14 residues in the CDR3. CDR3 DNA sequence: TGTGCCAGCAGCTTGGTGGGGAGGAGCACTGAAGCTTTCTTT. Translation gives CASSLVGRSTEAFF.

This chain connects TRBV3-1 (or the pseudogene TRBV3-2) to TRBJ2-5; the match to TRBD2 covers 12 bases. CDR3 length equals 17 residues. Germline lookup yields CDR1 LGHDT and CDR2 YNNKEL (reference sequence). The V gene end was trimmed by 4 bases and the J gene end by 5 bases; junction bases not matched to a gene: 11. CDR3 protein: CASSRRGLAGQGETQYF. CDR3 DNA sequence: TGTGCCAGCAGCCGTAGGGGACTAGCGGGCCAGGGGGAGACCCAGTACTTC.

V and J are TRBV2 and TRBJ1-2; 10 bases align to TRBD1. The V segment lost 0 bases and the J segment 4 bases; nucleotides outside the gene matches: 5. CDR1 is SNHLY, CDR2 FYNNEI, per germline. The CDR3 is made up of 16 amino acids. Written as DNA, the CDR3 is TGTGCCAGCAGTGAAGCACCAGACAGGGGGCCCTATGGCTACACCTTC. It codes for CASSEAPDRGPYGYTF.

This clone was picked up a small number of times. V usage is TRBV12-5 and J usage is TRBJ2-1; TRBD2 matches 10 bases. The ends lost 2 bases at V and 1 base at J; junction bases unmatched: 17. The CDR3 runs to 21 residues. Germline CDR1 LGHNT, CDR2 FRNRAP. The CDR3: CASGLKRGLASQVGSYNEQFF. The CDR3 coding sequence is TGTGCTAGTGGTTTGAAACGGGGACTAGCGTCACAAGTGGGGTCCTACAATGAGCAGTTCTTC.

The CDR3 sequence is CASRHVAAGTGGGELFF. CDR3 nucleotide sequence: TGCGCCAGCAGGCACGTGGCCGCCGGGACAGGAGGCGGGGAGCTGTTTTTT. The chain uses TRBV4-1 and TRBJ2-2; 8 nucleotides line up with TRBD1. The CDR3 spans 17 residues. Germline V gene sequence: CDR1 MGHRA, CDR2 YSYEKL. The trim removed 6 bases at V and 7 bases at J, leaving 16 bases unmatched.

The chain combines TRBV14 with TRBJ2-2; D is perhaps TRBD1 (6 bases). Trimming shortened V by 3 bases and J by 6 bases, and 8 bases separated the two germline ends. This CDR3 comprises 13 residues. Germline lookup yields CDR1 SGHDN and CDR2 FVKESK. CDR3 protein: CASSQAGAGELFF. CDR3 nucleotides: TGTGCCAGCAGCCAGGCAGGGGCCGGGGAGCTGTTTTTT.

This chain links TRBV18 with TRBJ2-1; tentatively, D is TRBD2 (6 bases). Germline V gene lookup returns CDR1 KGHSH and CDR2 LQKENI. CDR3 length equals 15 residues. The ends were cut back, 2 bases at V and 9 bases at J, with 17 bases in the middle. The chain's CDR3 is CASSPFSLAGSEQFF. In nucleotides, the CDR3 is TGTGCCAGCTCACCATTTTCACTAGCTGGTAGTGAGCAGTTCTTC.

J is TRBJ2-7 and V is TRBV18; maybe TRBD1 (5 bases). Trimming left V 4 bases short and J 0 bases short, with 13 bases between. This CDR3 has 15 amino acids. CDR1 is KGHSH, CDR2 LQKENI, per germline. Here the CDR3 DNA reads TGTGCCAGCTCACAAGCAGGACACCCCTCCTACGAGCAGTACTTC. Translation: CASSQAGHPSYEQYF.

The genes are TRBV7-9 and TRBJ2-3, with 9 positions matching TRBD2. Germline-derived CDR1 and CDR2 are SEHNR and FQNEAQ (reference sequence). CDR3 length: 17 amino acids. Trimming at V came to 5 bases and at J to 2 bases, leaving 11 bases not matched to a gene. The CDR3 protein is CASSPRGGGGATDTQYF. In DNA, the CDR3 is TGTGCCAGCAGCCCCCGGGGTGGCGGGGGGGCCACAGATACGCAGTATTTT.

The chain is built from TRBV11-2 and TRBJ2-7; weak D call: TRBD1 (7 bases). Germline V lookup: CDR1 SGHAT, CDR2 FQNNGV. The CDR3 runs to 16 residues. Deletions cut 2 bases from V and 2 bases from J, with 16 bases between. DNA for the CDR3: TGTGCCAGCAGCTTAAGTCCGGAGGGGGCCGCCTACGAGCAGTACTTC. As protein: CASSLSPEGAAYEQYF.

This clone was seen a single time. This rearrangement joins TRBV15 to TRBJ2-3; TRBD2 might be the D (6 bases). This CDR3 is built from 16 residues. CDR1 is LNHNV and CDR2 is YYDKDF in the germline V gene (reference sequence). The ends were cut back, 0 bases at V and 5 bases at J, with 15 bases in the middle. The CDR3 DNA is TGTGCCACCAGCAGAGAATTAAAGGCGGGGAAAGATACGCAGTATTTT. It specifies CATSRELKAGKDTQYF. The variable domain in full, with the rest retrieved from reference TRBV15 and TRBJ2-3, is DAMVIQNPRYQVTQFGKPVTLSCSQTLNHNVMYWYQQKSSQAPKLLFHYYDKDFNNEADTPDNFQSRRPNTSFCFLDIRSPGLGDTAMYLCATSRELKAGKDTQYFGPGTRLTVL.

This rearrangement joins TRBV18 to TRBJ2-3; D is unresolved. Per germline, CDR1 KGHSH and CDR2 LQKENI. V was pared by 2 bases and J by 0 bases, with 9 bases between. The CDR3 contains 15 residues. For the CDR3, the DNA is TGTGCCAGCTCACCATCGACACCCAGCACAGATACGCAGTATTTT. Translation gives CASSPSTPSTDTQYF.

The chain is built from TRBV7-6 and TRBJ2-5; D is unresolved. CDR1 and CDR2 (germline): SGHVS, FNYEAQ. V was clipped by 0 bases and J by 1 base, with 6 bases between them. CDR3 size: 14 residues. CDR3 bases: TGTGCCAGCAGCTTAGCCCCGAGCCAAGAGACCCAGTACTTC. Protein product: CASSLAPSQETQYF.

On this clone itself: This same CDR3 is encoded by further DNA sequences in the sample. The CDR3 DNA is TGCGCCAGCAGAGGAGGGCGGGGGGGCCCAGATACGCAGTATTTT. It codes for CASRGGRGGPDTQYF. The chain employs TRBV5-1 and TRBJ2-3; TRBD2 matches at 9 bases. V lost 5 bases, J lost 4 bases, and 8 bases stayed unmatched. There are 15 residues in the CDR3. CDR1 is SGHRS, CDR2 YFSETQ, per germline.

The chain combines TRBV2 with TRBJ2-7, with 9 bases that match TRBD1. Trimming cost V 4 bases and J 2 bases; bases outside gene matches: 6. Germline CDR1 is SNHLY and CDR2 is FYNNEI. The CDR3 runs to 15 residues. The CDR3 nucleotides read TGTGCCAGCAGTGCTTACAGGGGGCCCACCTACGAGCAGTACTTC. It encodes CASSAYRGPTYEQYF.

CDR3 protein: CASSQWKDRGSAQYF. CDR3 nucleotide sequence: TGTGCCAGCAGCCAATGGAAGGACAGGGGGTCGGCGCAGTATTTT. The genes are TRBV27 and TRBJ2-3; the match to TRBD1 covers 10 bases. The junction had 13 bases not matched to a gene; V was cut back by 6 bases and J by 10 bases. The CDR3 sequence is 15 residues long. Germline-derived CDR1 and CDR2 are MNHEY and SMNVEV (reference sequence).

V is TRBV29-1 and J is TRBJ2-3; 10 nucleotides line up with TRBD2. The trim removed 0 bases at V and 5 bases at J, leaving 14 bases unmatched. This CDR3 has 18 amino acids. In germline, CDR1 is SQVTM, CDR2 ANQGSEA. The CDR3 DNA reads TGCAGCGTTGAAGATCGGACTAGCGGTTGGGGTTTTGGAGATACGCAGTATTTT. Its protein product is CSVEDRTSGWGFGDTQYF.

The rearrangement joins TRBV9 to TRBJ2-1; the match to TRBD2 covers 8 bases. Germline trimming cut 0 bases from V and 7 bases from J; bases unmatched to any gene: 3. The CDR3 is 14 residues long. CDR1 SGDLS and CDR2 YYNGEE come from the germline V gene. The chain's CDR3 is CASSVGASGNEQFF. The CDR3 nucleotides read TGTGCCAGCAGCGTAGGAGCTAGCGGGAATGAGCAGTTCTTC. The complete variable domain, with remaining parts taken from reference TRBV9 and TRBJ2-1, reads DSGVTQTPKHLITATGQRVTLRCSPRSGDLSVYWYQQSLDQGLQFLIQYYNGEERAKGNILERFSAQQFPDLHSELNLSSLELGDSALYFCASSVGASGNEQFFGPGTRLTVL.